This entry lists 27 T cell receptor beta chains sequenced from one sample in a study of a mutant IDH1 vaccine in newly diagnosed glioma (dated by TCRdb to the early 2020s). According to the study, the label for this sample's time point signals: week 23, last vaccination. A 20-mer mutant IDH1 peptide at 300 micrograms in Montanide made up each vaccine dose, which was injected subcutaneously together with topical imiquimod. These receptors are not linked to any known antigen. Libraries were built with the immunoSEQ multiplex PCR assay. TCRdb re-hosts the immuneACCESS table, in-frame sequences only. Its copies lack some clones; in the studies checked, an unresolved V gene accounts for under half of them, and the cause for the rest is not known. This sample lists about 55,000 clones; 75% to 85% were detected once. Of the sample, 5% to 8% falls within the top ten clones. The sequences come from PBMCs, collected from a glioma patient whose treatment included an IDH1 peptide vaccine. The origin of the receptors is a man in his forties or fifties with glioma.

The chain uses TRBV30 and TRBJ2-7; D is undetermined. V was clipped by 0 bases and J by 6 bases, with 9 bases between them. CDR1 is GTSNPN and CDR2 is SVGIG in the germline V gene (reference sequence). This CDR3 has 12 amino acids. In DNA form, the CDR3 reads TGTGCCTGGAGTGTATTGGCCCCCGAGCAGTACTTC. It is translated as CAWSVLAPEQYF.

This clone was detected only a few times. The V call is TRBV6-1, the J call TRBJ2-5; D unresolved. Germline assignment: CDR1 MNHNS and CDR2 SASEGT. This CDR3 comprises 11 residues. V shed 6 bases and J shed 7 bases, with 9 bases lying between them. Written as DNA, the CDR3 is TGTGCCAGCAGGACAATCGGGACCCAGTACTTC. Translation: CASRTIGTQYF.

The CDR3, as DNA: TGCGCCAGCAGGCAGGGCAACACTGAAGCTTTCTTT. Translation gives CASRQGNTEAFF. The chain employs TRBV5-1 and TRBJ1-1; possible D gene TRBD1, 5 bases. The V gene lost 5 bases and the J gene lost 2 bases, with 7 bases spanning the gap. The CDR3 runs 12 residues. Germline V gene lookup returns CDR1 SGHRS and CDR2 YFSETQ.

This clone was detected once. The chain joins TRBV14 to TRBJ2-1, with a weak D call TRBD2 (5 bases). The germline V gene has CDR1 SGHDN and CDR2 FVKESK. V lost 0 bases and J 1 base, leaving 10 bases between the germline ends. This CDR3 has 16 amino acids. CDR3 sequence: CASSQEWGASYNEQFF. DNA for the CDR3: TGTGCCAGCAGCCAAGAATGGGGAGCTTCCTACAATGAGCAGTTCTTC.

The rearrangement links TRBV5-6 to TRBJ1-2; tentatively, D is TRBD1 (5 bases). This CDR3 region has 13 residues. Trimming stripped 4 bases from V and 3 bases from J, with 10 bases between. CDR1 and CDR2 from the germline V gene are SGHDT and YYEEEE. CDR3: CASSIDSDYGYTF. The CDR3 region has the DNA TGTGCCAGCAGCATAGACAGTGACTATGGCTACACCTTC.

This clone came up once. The rearrangement uses TRBV6-1 and TRBJ1-5, with D maybe TRBD1 (5 bases). Trimming took off 7 bases at V and 4 bases at J, with 23 bases between the two ends. Germline CDR1 reads MNHNS; CDR2 reads SASEGT. The length of the CDR3 is 17 residues. The CDR3 nucleotides read TGTGCCAGCATTGACCTACGCGTTGCAGGGATGAATCAGCCCCAGCATTTT. It is translated as CASIDLRVAGMNQPQHF.

The chain employs TRBV5-4 and TRBJ2-7; D possibly uses TRBD1 or TRBD2 (6 bases each). V was cut by 0 bases and J by 6 bases, with 13 bases left in between. This CDR3 spans 14 amino acids. Germline V lookup: CDR1 SGHNT, CDR2 YYREEE (reference sequence). CDR3: CASSLAGEVGEQYF. The CDR3 DNA sequence: TGTGCCAGCAGCTTGGCAGGGGAGGTTGGCGAGCAGTACTTC.

The rearrangement joins TRBV18 to TRBJ2-7; TRBD2 might be the D (6 bases). This CDR3 has 15 residues. Germline-derived CDR1 and CDR2 are KGHSH and LQKENI. Trimming stripped 3 bases from V and 1 base from J, with 13 bases between. The CDR3 here is CASSPKGTGSYEQYF. The DNA of the CDR3 is TGTGCCAGCTCACCGAAGGGGACTGGTTCCTACGAGCAGTACTTC. Based on the CDR3 plus reference TRBV18 and TRBJ2-7, the full variable domain is NAGVMQNPRHLVRRRGQEARLRCSPMKGHSHVYWYRQLPEEGLKFMVYLQKENIIDESGMPKERFSAEFPKEGPSILRIQQVVRGDSAAYFCASSPKGTGSYEQYFGPGTRLTVT.

This chain connects TRBV4-1 to TRBJ1-6, with D perhaps TRBD1 (6 bases). The CDR3 loop spans 14 amino acids. V lost 0 bases and J 9 bases, leaving 9 bases between the germline ends. CDR1 is MGHRA, CDR2 YSYEKL, per germline. CDR3 amino acids: CASSQDRGGSPLHF. The DNA for the CDR3 is TGCGCCAGCAGCCAAGATAGGGGGGGTTCACCCCTCCACTTT.

This clone was seen a few times. This chain uses TRBV6-1 with TRBJ1-6; the D gene is possibly TRBD1 (6 bases). V was shortened by 8 bases and J by 9 bases, with 20 bases between the two germline ends. The CDR3 covers 15 residues. The germline CDR1 and CDR2 sequences are MNHNS and SASEGT. The CDR3 spells CASEQRAQGSSPLHF. The CDR3 DNA is TGTGCCAGCGAGCAGCGGGCACAGGGTAGTTCACCCCTCCACTTT.

The chain couples TRBV2 to TRBJ1-2; D is undetermined. CDR1 is SNHLY and CDR2 is FYNNEI in the germline V gene. This CDR3 spans 12 amino acids. Trimming removed 6 bases at V and 5 bases at J, with 10 bases between. DNA for the CDR3: TGTGCCAGCAGCATCTTGGGGTATGGCTACACCTTC. This codes for CASSILGYGYTF.

The chain recombines TRBV5-1 with TRBJ2-2; the match to TRBD1 covers 9 bases. The CDR3 extends over 15 amino acids. The trim removed 4 bases at V and 4 bases at J, leaving 5 bases unmatched. CDR1 is SGHRS, CDR2 YFSETQ, per germline. The chain's CDR3 is CASSEDRGFTGELFF. CDR3 sequence (DNA): TGCGCCAGCAGCGAAGACAGGGGGTTCACCGGGGAGCTGTTTTTT.

The chain recombines TRBV2 with TRBJ1-4, with D unclear. The CDR3 contains 14 residues. The V end lost 1 base, the J end lost 4 bases, and 7 bases lay between the germline ends. From germline, CDR1 is SNHLY and CDR2 FYNNEI. The CDR3 region has the DNA TGTGCCAGCAGTGAAGGTCAGATTAATGAAAAACTGTTTTTT. It is translated as CASSEGQINEKLFF.

The rearrangement joins TRBV2 to TRBJ1-5; the D is unclear. Trimming left V 5 bases short and J 6 bases short, with 11 bases between. The CDR3 totals 13 residues. The V gene's germline CDR1 is SNHLY and CDR2 FYNNEI. In DNA, the CDR3 is TGTGCCAGCAGTTTTGGGGTAGGTCAGCCCCAGCATTTT. Residues: CASSFGVGQPQHF.

This clone has a single count. The chain has TRBV6-1 and TRBJ2-1, with 8 bases that match TRBD2. V dropped 4 bases and J dropped 8; count of bases not matched to a gene: 19. This CDR3 has 18 amino acids. Germline lookup yields CDR1 MNHNS and CDR2 SASEGT. The CDR3 DNA is TGTGCCAGCAGTGGGTCGGGGGGGCCTGTCCCCCACAATGATGAGCAGTTCTTC. Translation: CASSGSGGPVPHNDEQFF.

CDR3 sequence: CASSKPGTGGETQYF. The DNA for the CDR3 is TGTGCCAGTAGTAAACCAGGGACAGGGGGAGAGACCCAGTACTTC. The chain joins TRBV19 to TRBJ2-5, with 11 bases that match TRBD1. The germline V gene encodes CDR1 LNHDA and CDR2 SQIVND (reference sequence). The CDR3 loop spans 15 amino acids. Unmatched junction bases numbered 5, after V lost 4 bases and J lost 4 bases.

This rearrangement joins TRBV11-2 to TRBJ2-1, with D uncertain. Germline V gene data show CDR1 as SGHAT and CDR2 as FQNNGV. CDR3 length equals 15 residues. V was cut by 0 bases and J by 0 bases, with 6 bases left in between. As DNA, the CDR3 is TGTGCCAGCAGCTTAGATCGGAGCTCCTACAATGAGCAGTTCTTC. Its translation is CASSLDRSSYNEQFF.

V is TRBV7-9 and J is TRBJ2-7, with TRBD1 identical over 8 bases. V shed 1 base, J shed 1 base, and the junction held 3 bases outside the gene matches. This CDR3 is 15 amino acids long. CDR1 and CDR2 (germline): SEHNR, FQNEAQ (reference sequence). The CDR3 spells CASSLDRGSSYEQYF. The CDR3 region has the DNA TGTGCCAGCAGCTTAGACAGGGGGTCGTCCTACGAGCAGTACTTC.

The chain couples TRBV7-8 to TRBJ2-7, with 9 bases fitting TRBD1. The CDR3 consists of 14 residues. After removal of 3 bases from V and 1 base from J, the junction contained 1 base not matched to a gene. Germline V gene lookup returns CDR1 SGHVS and CDR2 FQNEAQ. The CDR3 DNA is TGTGCCAGCAGCTTCGGGACAGGGTCCTACGAGCAGTACTTC. Translated: CASSFGTGSYEQYF. Based on the CDR3 plus reference TRBV7-8 and TRBJ2-7, the full variable domain is GAGVSQSPRYKVAKRGQDVALRCDPISGHVSLFWYQQALGQGPEFLTYFQNEAQLDKSGLPSDRFFAERPEGSVSTLKIQRTQQEDSAVYLCASSFGTGSYEQYFGPGTRLTVT.

This chain connects TRBV9 to TRBJ2-3, with D possibly TRBD2 on 5 matching bases. There are 14 residues in the CDR3. V lost 0 bases to trimming and J lost 4 bases, with 9 bases between them. CDR1 and CDR2 (germline): SGDLS, YYNGEE. Here the CDR3 reads CASSVEWGADTQYF. The CDR3 DNA reads as TGTGCCAGCAGCGTAGAGTGGGGAGCAGATACGCAGTATTTT.

The J gene is TRBJ1-1, the V gene TRBV19; 8 bases are shared with TRBD1. This CDR3 contains 18 residues. V dropped 4 bases and J dropped 1; count of bases not matched to a gene: 14. CDR1 is LNHDA, CDR2 SQIVND, per germline (reference sequence). This CDR3 is CASSRAGGVAGKNTEAFF. The CDR3 DNA reads as TGTGCCAGTAGTAGAGCAGGGGGCGTAGCGGGAAAGAACACTGAAGCTTTCTTT.

This chain connects TRBV6-5 to TRBJ2-7; possibly TRBD1 or TRBD2 for D (5 bases each). Trimming removed 3 bases from V and 4 bases from J, with 13 bases in between. Germline assignment: CDR1 MNHEY and CDR2 SVGAGI. The CDR3 has 14 amino acids. DNA for the CDR3: TGTGCCAGCAGTTATGGGACGGATTTTTACGAGCAGTACTTC. It specifies CASSYGTDFYEQYF.

This clone came up a few times. The chain has TRBV18 and TRBJ1-1, with TRBD1 identical over 9 bases. Germline CDR1 and CDR2: KGHSH and LQKENI. The CDR3 contains 13 residues. J gave up 4 bases and V 6 bases, and 3 bases lay outside the gene matches. CDR3 bases: TGTGCCAGCTCTCCGGGACAGGGCACTGAAGCTTTCTTT. As protein: CASSPGQGTEAFF.

By share, this clone counts as large (0.1 to 1%). The rearrangement uses TRBV10-2 and TRBJ2-6, with D hard to call. V was clipped by 2 bases and J by 2 bases, with 10 bases between them. Germline V gene sequence: CDR1 WSHSY, CDR2 SAAADI. CDR3 length: 16 amino acids. Written as DNA, the CDR3 is TGCGCCAGCAGTGAGGGTTATCTGGCTGGGGCCAACGTCCTGACTTTC. Protein product: CASSEGYLAGANVLTF.

The chain has TRBV27 and TRBJ1-6; tentatively, D is TRBD1 (5 bases). The V end lost 6 bases, the J end lost 1 base, and 16 bases lay between the germline ends. This CDR3 has 17 residues. Per the germline V gene, CDR1 is MNHEY and CDR2 is SMNVEV (reference sequence). The chain's CDR3 is CASRPGTDASYNSPLHF. The CDR3 DNA sequence: TGTGCCAGCAGACCAGGGACGGATGCGTCCTATAATTCACCCCTCCACTTT.

The gene calls are TRBV4-1 and TRBJ2-1; D perhaps matches TRBD1 (6 bases). The V gene lost 4 bases and the J gene lost 2 bases, with 9 bases spanning the gap. The germline gives CDR1 MGHRA, CDR2 YSYEKL. This CDR3 contains 14 residues. As DNA, the CDR3 is TGCGCCAGCAGCCCCGGGACAACCTACAATGAGCAGTTCTTC. It yields the protein CASSPGTTYNEQFF.

The chain links TRBV5-1 to TRBJ2-7; 9 positions match TRBD1. After removal of 3 bases from V and 0 bases from J, the junction contained 1 base not matched to a gene. Germline lookup yields CDR1 SGHRS and CDR2 YFSETQ. This CDR3 is 14 amino acids long. The CDR3, as DNA: TGCGCCAGCAGCTGGGGACAGGGCTCCTACGAGCAGTACTTC. It translates to CASSWGQGSYEQYF.